What follows are 21 T cell receptor beta chains derived from one specimen sequenced in a study of response to subunit inactivated influenza vaccine. TCRdb re-derived calls from the RT-PCR reads in MiXCR, one entry per CDR3 protein. In the table there are hundreds of thousands of distinct CDR3 sequences, around 25% of which are singletons. Sample: CD4+ T cells sorted from PBMCs, taken more than 4 days after vaccination. These receptors all stem from a man aged 50 to 59 who received an inactivated influenza vaccine.

The chain is built from TRBV20-1 and TRBJ2-3; D gene unclear. The CDR3 totals 11 residues. The V gene's germline CDR1 is DFQATT and CDR2 SNEGSKA (reference sequence). Trimming stripped 2 bases from V and 5 bases from J, with 5 bases between. CDR3 coding DNA: TGCAGTGCTAGACGGGTAGATACGCAGTATTTT. Translation gives CSARRVDTQYF.

V is TRBV10-3 and J is TRBJ1-2; no clear D gene. Trimming removed 7 bases from V and 0 bases from J, with 9 bases in between. This CDR3 comprises 13 residues. Per germline, CDR1 ENHRY and CDR2 SYGVKD. The CDR3 spells CAINGDSNYGYTF. CDR3 coding DNA: TGTGCCATCAATGGGGATTCTAACTATGGCTACACCTTC.

V usage is TRBV28 and J usage is TRBJ2-5; 8 bases match TRBD1. Germline V gives CDR1 MDHEN, CDR2 SYDVKM. The J segment lost 5 bases and the V segment lost 5 bases, leaving 16 bases of the junction unmatched. The CDR3 is 17 amino acids. CDR3 protein: CASSLRGQAYRGETQYF. Written as DNA, the CDR3 is TGTGCCAGCAGTCTTAGGGGACAGGCCTATAGGGGGGAGACCCAGTACTTC.

The chain has TRBV6-1 and TRBJ1-4; a possible D gene is TRBD1 (5 bases). The CDR3 totals 13 residues. CDR1 MNHNS and CDR2 SASEGT come from the germline V gene. Trimming left V 10 bases short and J 4 bases short, with 13 bases between. This CDR3 is CAIRTPVNEKLFF. CDR3 coding DNA: TGTGCCATCAGGACACCTGTTAATGAAAAACTGTTTTTT.

This clonotype occurred a few times. The J gene is TRBJ2-2, the V gene TRBV5-1, with a possible D match to TRBD1 (6 bases). The V and J ends lost 4 bases and 1 base respectively, with 14 bases between them. Per the germline V gene, CDR1 is SGHRS and CDR2 is YFSETQ. The CDR3 extends over 16 amino acids. In DNA, the CDR3 is TGCGCCAGCAGCACAAACAGGGTAGTGAACACCGGGGAGCTGTTTTTT. Translating gives CASSTNRVVNTGELFF.

V and J are TRBV4-3 and TRBJ2-2; 11 bases align to TRBD2. Germline assignment: CDR1 LGHNA and CDR2 YSLEER. The CDR3 contains 19 residues. The V and J ends lost 1 base and 5 bases, in that order; junction bases with no gene match: 12. CDR3 sequence reads: CASSQVDSGGADWTGELFF. The DNA for the CDR3 is TGCGCCAGCAGCCAAGTCGATAGCGGGGGGGCCGATTGGACCGGGGAGCTGTTTTTT.

This sequence joins TRBV5-1 and TRBJ2-7; either TRBD1 or TRBD2 may fit D (6 bases each). CDR1 SGHRS and CDR2 YFSETQ come from the germline V gene. Trimming took 5 bases from V and 6 from J, leaving 12 bases between them. This CDR3 is 12 amino acids long. The CDR3 loop reads CASRSGAREQYF. The DNA for the CDR3 is TGCGCCAGCAGGTCGGGGGCACGCGAGCAGTACTTC.

The sample holds a few counts of this clonotype. This chain connects TRBV6-5 to TRBJ1-1, with D unresolved. Germline CDR1 reads MNHEY; CDR2 reads SVGAGI. The CDR3 is 13 amino acids. V lost 2 bases and J 3 bases, leaving 7 bases between the germline ends. The CDR3 region is CASSYGEYTEAFF. The CDR3 nucleotides are TGTGCCAGCAGTTACGGGGAATACACTGAAGCTTTCTTT.

This chain joins TRBV10-3 and TRBJ2-2; unclear D gene. This CDR3 has 14 amino acids. The V gene's germline CDR1 is ENHRY and CDR2 SYGVKD. The V end was cut by 4 bases, the J end by 3 bases, with 9 bases between. CDR3 DNA: TGTGCCATCAGTGGAAAGGGTTACACCGGGGAGCTGTTTTTT. Residues: CAISGKGYTGELFF.

This clonotype was observed a handful of times. V is TRBV6-1 and J is TRBJ2-7; 8 bases fit TRBD2. CDR1 is MNHNS and CDR2 is SASEGT in the germline V gene. The CDR3 length is 13 residues. J was trimmed by 5 bases and V by 6 bases; bases with no gene match: 6. This CDR3 is CASSSSGLHEQYF. The CDR3 nucleotides read TGTGCCAGCAGCTCTAGCGGGCTCCACGAGCAGTACTTC.

A remark on this clonotype: One end of the junction is discordant with germline, which a read error may explain. This chain uses TRBV6-5 with TRBJ2-2; no firm D call. The CDR3 runs to 12 residues. Germline loops: CDR1 MNHEY, CDR2 SVGAGI. In DNA form, the CDR3 reads TGTGACAGCAGGTTCTTGGCCGGGGAGCTGTTTTTT. Translated, it gives CDSRFLAGELFF.

V is TRBV5-6 and J is TRBJ2-1; D may be TRBD1 or TRBD2 (5 bases each). Germline CDR1 and CDR2: SGHDT and YYEEEE. V was cut by 3 bases and J by 4 bases, with 14 bases left in between. This CDR3 contains 15 residues. The CDR3 nucleotides are TGTGCCAGCAGCTCAACCCGGGGCAGTTACAATGAGCAGTTCTTC. Translation: CASSSTRGSYNEQFF. The entire variable domain, with the rest obtained from reference TRBV5-6 and TRBJ2-1, is as follows: DAGVTQSPTHLIKTRGQQVTLRCSPKSGHDTVSWYQQALGQGPQFIFQYYEEEERQRGNFPDRFSGHQFPNYSSELNVNALLLGDSALYLCASSSTRGSYNEQFFGPGTRLTVL.

The chain recombines TRBV20-1 with TRBJ2-5; 7 bases match TRBD1. V shed 5 bases and J 1 base; nucleotides not matched to a gene: 1. Germline CDR1 DFQATT, CDR2 SNEGSKA (reference sequence). The CDR3 is 12 amino acids. The CDR3 spells CSAGDSQETQYF. The CDR3 region has the DNA TGCAGTGCTGGGGACAGCCAAGAGACCCAGTACTTC.

The rearrangement links TRBV5-1 to TRBJ1-2; no clear D gene. The CDR3 length is 15 residues. The V end lost 0 bases, the J end lost 4 bases, and 13 bases lay between the germline ends. Germline CDR1 SGHRS, CDR2 YFSETQ. The CDR3 loop reads CASSLAGGSIYGYTF. As DNA, the CDR3 is TGCGCCAGCAGCTTGGCCGGCGGCAGCATCTATGGCTACACCTTC.

CDR3 bases: TGCAGTGGTAGGCCAGGACAGCCTCCCTACGAGCAGTACTTC. Translated, it gives CSGRPGQPPYEQYF. This chain connects TRBV20-1 to TRBJ2-7; D perhaps matches TRBD1 (6 bases). Germline CDR1 reads DFQATT; CDR2 reads SNEGSKA (reference sequence). Trimming left V 7 bases short and J 2 bases short, with 18 bases between. The CDR3 is 14 amino acids.

This chain joins TRBV20-1 and TRBJ2-1; the D gene is possibly TRBD2 (5 bases). This CDR3 spans 13 amino acids. Germline assignment: CDR1 DFQATT and CDR2 SNEGSKA (reference sequence). The V end was cut by 4 bases, the J end by 5 bases, with 12 bases between. The CDR3 protein is CSAKEDSDNEQFF. As DNA, the CDR3 is TGCAGTGCTAAGGAGGACTCAGACAATGAGCAGTTCTTC.

Ten or more counts support this clonotype. This chain links TRBV10-3 with TRBJ2-5; a weak D match, TRBD1 (5 bases). The CDR3 runs 13 residues. V gave up 5 bases and J gave up 5 bases, with 12 bases separating them. Germline V gene sequence: CDR1 ENHRY, CDR2 SYGVKD. The chain's CDR3 is CAISMGLRETQYF. DNA of the CDR3: TGTGCCATCAGTATGGGGCTTCGGGAGACCCAGTACTTC.

The genes are TRBV6-2 or TRBV6-3 and TRBJ2-6; D not resolved. Trimming took off 7 bases at V and 0 bases at J, with 22 bases between the two ends. Germline CDR1 MNHEY, CDR2 SVGEGT. The CDR3 is 19 residues long. This CDR3 is CASIFDPGSVSSGANVLTF. DNA of the CDR3: TGTGCCAGCATCTTCGATCCCGGCAGTGTTAGCTCTGGGGCCAACGTCCTGACTTTC.

This clonotype came up a few times. The rearrangement uses TRBV12-3 or TRBV12-4 and TRBJ2-3, with 9 bases lining up with TRBD2. This CDR3 is 16 amino acids long. V dropped 1 base and J dropped 5; count of bases not matched to a gene: 7. CDR3 in DNA: TGTGCCAGCAGTTTAGAGGCGGGGGGGGGTGGAGATACGCAGTATTTT. Protein product: CASSLEAGGGGDTQYF.

This clonotype was detected many times. V and J are TRBV12-3 or TRBV12-4 and TRBJ2-2; tentatively, D is TRBD2 (5 bases). Trimming cost V 3 bases and J 0 bases, with 5 bases left between them. This CDR3 has 14 residues. Here the CDR3 DNA reads TGTGCCAGCAGTTTCGGGGCGAACACCGGGGAGCTGTTTTTT. This sequence encodes CASSFGANTGELFF.

The sample holds a few counts of this clonotype. V usage is TRBV29-1 and J usage is TRBJ2-7; 13 nucleotides align to TRBD2. The CDR3 loop spans 16 amino acids. Trimming removed 2 bases from V and 5 bases from J; junction bases left unmatched: 9. Germline CDR1 and CDR2: SQVTM and ANQGSEA. CDR3 region: CSVERPGTSGTHEQYF. The CDR3 coding sequence is TGCAGCGTTGAAAGACCCGGGACTAGCGGGACCCACGAGCAGTACTTC.